This T cell receptor (beta chain) was recorded in a study of cytomegalovirus exposure and HLA in healthy donors. Study-wide context: In terms of ancestry, the Caucasian-associated cluster contained more than 65% of the approximately 400 genotyped donors.

This clone showed up just a few times. The CDR3 runs to 18 residues. Germline assignment: CDR1 LGHNA and CDR2 YSLEER. V was clipped by 0 bases and J by 1 base; unmatched bases: 9. The PCR used 60 Vbeta and 13 Jbeta primers. Generated by immunoSEQ multiplex PCR, the TCRdb table keeps only in-frame clones and is missing some. The table lists tens of thousands of clones, 76% of them singletons. Sequencing was carried out using PBMCs. The origin of this receptor is a male donor in good health and CMV-seronegative. V usage is TRBV4-3 and J usage is TRBJ1-3; 7 bases fit TRBD1. CDR3 in amino acids: CASSQDTGQAFSGNTIYF. DNA of the CDR3: TGCGCCAGCAGCCAAGATACAGGACAGGCATTTTCTGGAAACACCATATATTTT.